One T cell receptor beta chain is described in this entry. The data originate from a study of blood T cell repertoires in COVID-19. The overall study: The United States, Italy and Spain supplied acute and convalescent COVID-19 samples. Nucleic acid was either cDNA or gDNA, and it came from T cells, B-cell-depleted T cells, or PBMCs.

Methods used by the authors: The authors estimated nucleated cell counts from reference gene primer amplification. The assay was immunoSEQ multiplex PCR, and TCRdb's table has in-frame clones only and misses some. From that table come the V and J calls and clone size; the DNA was used to work out D and trimming. The sample lists fewer than 130,000 clones; around 79% were seen once. Germline loops: CDR1 SGHTA, CDR2 FQGTGA. This CDR3 has 15 amino acids. J gave up 8 bases and V 4 bases, and 8 bases lay outside the gene matches. This sequence originates from an elderly woman with active or convalescent COVID-19. The chain joins TRBV7-3 to TRBJ2-1, with 10 nucleotides matching TRBD2. Sample: peripheral blood. CDR3 in DNA: TGTGCCAGCAGCTATTCTAGCGGGAGAGGCTATGAGCAGTTCTTC. It encodes CASSYSSGRGYEQFF.